Here is one T cell receptor beta chain with its context. The method was immunoSEQ multiplex PCR; TCRdb's version includes in-frame clones alone and lacks a portion of them. This table has 90,000 to 110,000 clones, roughly nine tenths appearing once. The sample comes from a study of control samples from healthy donors and cancer patients. From germline, CDR1 is KGHDR and CDR2 SFDVKD. The CDR3 sequence is 18 residues long. V gave up 3 bases and J gave up 0 bases; unmatched junction bases: 7. The source of this sequence is a human donor in good health. The donor label of this sample is uncertain. This rearrangement joins TRBV24-1 to TRBJ2-2, with TRBD1 matching 9 bases. Sequenced: blood. The CDR3, as DNA: TGTGCCACCAGTGATCCTATACGACAGGGGGCGAACACCGGGGAGCTGTTTTTT. Translating gives CATSDPIRQGANTGELFF.